This T cell receptor beta chain was found in a study of identical twins. Notes on the study in general: Conclusions leaned on cross-sectional statistical analysis and did not track the same donors over time.

Template switching added a universal primer binding site, and final cDNA carried unique molecular identifiers. TCRdb reanalysed the 5' RACE reads using MiXCR and keeps one entry per CDR3 protein. The sample contains 400,000 to 550,000 distinct CDR3 sequences, 13% to 15% of which appear only once. The V end was cut by 5 bases, the J end by 4 bases, with 17 bases between. Germline assignment: CDR1 MNHNS and CDR2 SASEGT. The CDR3 contains 15 residues. As for this clonotype: Its cognate antigen is unknown.

The sample was also reused in another study, on yellow fever vaccine responses in identical twins. That paper states: Reportedly, twins' vaccine T cell responses looked partly convergent and partly personalized.

The sequence derives from a woman in her late teens or twenties in good health. This chain links TRBV6-1 with TRBJ1-1; maybe TRBD1 (6 bases). Sequencing was performed on CD4+ T cells sorted from blood. The CDR3 loop is CASSIEWGAGTEAFF. In DNA, the CDR3 is TGTGCCAGCAGTATTGAATGGGGGGCGGGCACTGAAGCTTTCTTT.